Listed here is a single T cell receptor beta chain. V trimming: 6 bases; J trimming: 2 bases; junction bases outside the gene matches: 6. The CDR3 is 13 amino acids. CDR1 and CDR2 (germline): SQVTM, ANQGSEA. The data originate from a study of T cell responses to AZD1222 COVID-19 vaccine. Sequenced by immunoSEQ multiplex PCR; TCRdb stores in-frame clones only, minus some. The sample includes 90,000 to 100,000 clones, around 90% seen only once; the top ten take less than 3.5%. The material sequenced was peripheral blood, taken on day 0 of AZD1222 vaccination. The TCR was taken from an adult in good health. J is TRBJ1-1 and V is TRBV29-1; 7 bases match TRBD1. CDR3 nucleotide sequence: TGCAGCGTGGCAAGACAGGGTAACACTGAAGCTTTCTTT. Encoded protein: CSVARQGNTEAFF.